This T cell receptor (beta chain) is from a study of Ad26.COV2.S vaccination and SARS-CoV-2 variants. Study as a whole: The study gave Ad26.COV2.S intramuscularly, once or twice 56 days apart.

The V and J ends lost 5 bases and 2 bases respectively, with 9 bases between them. The CDR3 totals 13 residues. The germline V gene has CDR1 SGHVS and CDR2 FNYEAQ. Notes on this clone: Its antigen is as yet unknown.

Study observations and caveats: Substantial response breadth was reportedly seen for spike-specific CD8+ and CD4+ T cells after vaccination.

As for treatment: over 15 received Ad26.COV2.S at low or high dose, single or two shots; about 5 received placebo; per-sample allocation not given. Samples were taken on day 63 after the first vaccine or placebo injection. The shot given was an Ad26 vector that makes Wuhan-strain SARS-CoV-2 spike. Generated by immunoSEQ multiplex PCR, the TCRdb table keeps only in-frame clones and is missing some. The sample has 440,000 or so clones, about 89% seen once. This chain joins TRBV7-6 and TRBJ1-1, with D uncertain. Sample: peripheral blood, taken in a trial of Ad26.COV2.S vaccine versus placebo. This TCR was recovered from a person between 18 and 60 years old who received the Ad26.COV2.S COVID-19 vaccine or a placebo. In nucleotides, the CDR3 is TGTGCCAGCAGCCAACAGATTAACACTGAAGCTTTCTTT. It encodes CASSQQINTEAFF.